Sequencing of this T cell receptor beta chain was carried out in a study of shared clonotypes between healthy human individuals. Whole-study context: Researchers drew samples from a couple of women and three men aged 18 to 49.

The donor population consisted of healthy HIV-negative adults with no recent acute infections or vaccinations. CD45RA-negative memory and CD45RA+ naive subsets were split from the CD4+ cells. The CDR3 totals 13 residues. Germline CDR1 reads GTSNPN; CDR2 reads SVGIG (reference sequence). V dropped 4 bases and J dropped 7; count of bases not matched to a gene: 8. Produced via immunoSEQ multiplex PCR; TCRdb's table is partial and in-frame only. The repertoire holds some 2,400,000 clones, with approximately 95% as singletons. The specimen sequenced was naive CD4+ T cells sorted from blood. Subset described: CD45RA+ positively selected. The rearrangement uses TRBV30 and TRBJ1-2, with 8 bases aligning to TRBD1. This clonotype was obtained from a man younger than 35 in good health. CDR3 nucleotide sequence: TGTGCCTGGAATACCCCAGGGGGCAGTGGCTACACCTTC. Translating gives CAWNTPGGSGYTF. Looking up the rest from reference TRBV30 and TRBJ1-2 gives the full variable domain: SQTIHQWPATLVQPVGSPLSLECTVEGTSNPNLYWYRQAAGRGLQLLFYSVGIGQISSEVPQNLSASRPQDRQFILSSKKLLLSDSGFYLCAWNTPGGSGYTFGSGTRLTVV.